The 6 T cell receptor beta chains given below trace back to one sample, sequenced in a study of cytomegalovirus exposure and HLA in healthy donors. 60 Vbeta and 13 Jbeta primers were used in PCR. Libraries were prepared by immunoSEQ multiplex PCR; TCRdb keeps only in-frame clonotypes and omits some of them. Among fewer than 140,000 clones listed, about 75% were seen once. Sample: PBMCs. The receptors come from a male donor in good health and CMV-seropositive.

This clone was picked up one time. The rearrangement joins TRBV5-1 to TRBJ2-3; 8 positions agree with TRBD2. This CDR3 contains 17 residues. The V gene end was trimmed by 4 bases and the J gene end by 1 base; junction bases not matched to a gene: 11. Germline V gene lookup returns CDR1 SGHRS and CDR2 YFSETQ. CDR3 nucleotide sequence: TGCGCCAGCAGCGGGGTGGCGGGAGGTCCGGGCACAGATACGCAGTATTTT. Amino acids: CASSGVAGGPGTDTQYF.

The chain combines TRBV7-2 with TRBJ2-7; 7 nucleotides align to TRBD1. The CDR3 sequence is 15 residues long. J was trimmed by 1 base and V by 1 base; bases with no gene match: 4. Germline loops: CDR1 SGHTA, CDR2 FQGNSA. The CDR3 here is CASSLGWDSSYEQYF. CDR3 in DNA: TGTGCCAGCAGCTTAGGCTGGGACAGTTCCTACGAGCAGTACTTC.

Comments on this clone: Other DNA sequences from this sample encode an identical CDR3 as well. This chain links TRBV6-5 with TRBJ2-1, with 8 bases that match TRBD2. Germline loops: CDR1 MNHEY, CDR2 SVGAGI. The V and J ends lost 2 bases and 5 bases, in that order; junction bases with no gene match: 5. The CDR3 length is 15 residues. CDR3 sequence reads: CASSYGRGGHNEQFF. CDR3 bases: TGTGCCAGCAGTTACGGACGGGGGGGCCACAATGAGCAGTTCTTC.

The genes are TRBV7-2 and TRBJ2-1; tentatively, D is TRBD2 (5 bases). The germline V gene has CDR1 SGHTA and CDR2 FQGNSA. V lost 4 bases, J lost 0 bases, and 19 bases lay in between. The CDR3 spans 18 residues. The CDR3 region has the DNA TGTGCCAGCAGCTCCAACCTCCCACCGGGGAGCTCCTACAATGAGCAGTTCTTC. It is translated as CASSSNLPPGSSYNEQFF.

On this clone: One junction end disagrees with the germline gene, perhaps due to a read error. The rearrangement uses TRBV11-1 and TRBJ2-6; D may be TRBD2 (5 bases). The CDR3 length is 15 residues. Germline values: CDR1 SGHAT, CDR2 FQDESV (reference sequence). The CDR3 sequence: CASSVARVGANVLTF. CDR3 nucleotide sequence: TGTGCCAGCAGCGTAGCGAGGGTTGGGGCCAACGTCCTGACTTTC.

CDR3 nucleotide sequence: TGTGCCAGCAGTTACGGTAGCGGGAGAAGCAATGAGCAGTTCTTC. It specifies CASSYGSGRSNEQFF. This chain links TRBV6-5 with TRBJ2-1, with 9 nucleotides matching TRBD2. The V gene end was trimmed by 2 bases and the J gene end by 6 bases; junction bases not matched to a gene: 5. The CDR3 totals 15 residues. Germline CDR1 reads MNHEY; CDR2 reads SVGAGI.